This T cell receptor (beta chain) comes out of a study of cytomegalovirus exposure and HLA in healthy donors. Both 60 Vbeta primers and 13 Jbeta primers went into the PCR. Assay used: immunoSEQ multiplex PCR; TCRdb lists only in-frame clones, some missing. The sample comprises over 90,000 clones, about 70% of which are singletons, and around 3% rests with the top ten. As concerns this clone: What it binds is unknown.

Overall study findings and caveats: CMV antigen specificity was confirmed in vitro for a few CMV-associated chains. Analysis was performed later, and it showed HLA-associated TCR beta chains to be more clonally expanded than equally common others. For most TCR beta V segments, an earlier analysis put the productive rate at about 90% or about 30% of the time.

Source material: PBMCs. The TCR comes from a female donor in good health and CMV-seropositive.

The CDR3 DNA is TGCAGTGGGAGGCTAGTTTTGGAGCAGTTCTTC. Amino acid sequence: CSGRLVLEQFF. This rearrangement joins TRBV20-1 to TRBJ2-1, with D perhaps TRBD2 (5 bases). Germline CDR1 reads DFQATT; CDR2 reads SNEGSKA (reference sequence). V lost 7 bases and J lost 10, with 14 bases in between. The CDR3 length is 11 residues.